This TCR beta chain stems from a study of brain T cells in children with intractable seizures. On this clone itself: Its target is not known.

Study-level findings and limits: Absence of clones before surgery may stem from lower sequencing depth.

After removal of 5 bases from V and 5 bases from J, the junction contained 10 bases not matched to a gene. This CDR3 is 15 amino acids long. The V gene's germline CDR1 is MDHEN and CDR2 SYDVKM. The protocol was immunoSEQ multiplex PCR, while the TCRdb copy is restricted to in-frame clones and leaves out a portion. The sample holds 110,000 or so clones, 85% to 95% seen once. The rearrangement uses TRBV28 and TRBJ1-2, with TRBD1 identical over 8 bases. Sequences were derived from peripheral blood, sampled at surgery. The sequence came from a boy in the first two years of life with hemimegalencephaly and intractable seizures. CDR3 amino acids: CASSPQGQGPYGYTF. The DNA of the CDR3 is TGTGCCAGCAGTCCCCAAGGACAGGGCCCTTATGGCTACACCTTC.